These 2 T cell receptor beta chains originate from one sample sequenced in a study of OX40 agonist ivuxolimab in advanced cancers. Measured with immunoSEQ multiplex PCR; TCRdb has only the in-frame clones, and not every one. The sample carries 65,000 to 80,000 clones, over 85% recorded once. Sample: CD4+ or CD8+ T cells sorted from blood, taken in a trial of the OX40 agonist ivuxolimab. The receptors were gathered from an adult with an advanced solid tumor such as melanoma, head and neck, liver or kidney cancer.

The J gene is TRBJ1-6, the V gene TRBV5-4; D is uncertain. The CDR3 runs 16 residues. V was trimmed by 0 bases and J by 1 base, leaving 8 bases between them. The V gene's germline CDR1 is SGHNT and CDR2 YYREEE (reference sequence). The chain's CDR3 is CASSLGETSYNSPLHF. The CDR3 region has the DNA TGTGCCAGCAGCTTGGGGGAGACGTCCTATAATTCACCCCTCCACTTT.

This clone was picked up a small number of times. V gene TRBV15 combines with J gene TRBJ2-1; 8 positions agree with TRBD1. This CDR3 has 16 residues. V lost 4 bases to trimming and J lost 1 base; unmatched junction nucleotides: 6. Germline values: CDR1 LNHNV, CDR2 YYDKDF (reference sequence). The CDR3 loop reads CATSIETGGSYNEQFF. The CDR3 DNA reads as TGTGCCACCAGCATAGAAACAGGGGGGTCCTACAATGAGCAGTTCTTC.